These T cell receptor beta chains were read from a single sample in a study of vaccination and CD4 T cells after COVID-19. No antigens are known for them. TCRdb recomputed calls from the PCR reads with MiXCR, one row per CDR3 protein. The sample has 9,000 to 13,000 distinct CDR3 sequences, 77% seen once; the top ten hold roughly 18%. The sample was CD4+ T cells from blood, cultured in vitro. Source of these receptors: a human donor who had recovered from COVID-19. Both conserved end residues are part of each CDR3. Each record gives: J gene, V gene, CDR3 protein.

J gene: TRBJ1-6; V gene: TRBV28; CDR3 protein: CASSRLNNSPLHF
J gene: TRBJ1-5; V gene: TRBV28; CDR3 protein: CASSNGGGQPQHF
J gene: TRBJ1-2; V gene: TRBV24-1; CDR3 protein: CATSDFRGQNYGYTF
J gene: TRBJ1-1; V gene: TRBV2; CDR3 protein: CASSPDRTQSTEAFF
J gene: TRBJ1-5; V gene: TRBV7-9; CDR3 protein: CASSLTGAQPQHF
J gene: TRBJ1-1; V gene: TRBV27; CDR3 protein: CASSLLPQGASTEAFF
J gene: TRBJ1-2; V gene: TRBV19; CDR3 protein: CASSPTGGNYGYTF
J gene: TRBJ2-4; V gene: TRBV7-2; CDR3 protein: CASSPLLDKNIQYF
J gene: TRBJ1-6; V gene: TRBV20-1; CDR3 protein: CSARVWDSNNSPLHF
J gene: TRBJ1-5; V gene: TRBV27; CDR3 protein: CASSPQGRVNQPQHF
J gene: TRBJ2-5; V gene: TRBV24-1; CDR3 protein: CATSDRDSGQETQYF
J gene: TRBJ2-1; V gene: TRBV6-2/TRBV6-3; CDR3 protein: CASSYLAGGRNEQFF
J gene: TRBJ1-5; V gene: TRBV20-1; CDR3 protein: CSPSVKTNQPQHF
J gene: TRBJ2-7; V gene: TRBV19; CDR3 protein: CASSIPGRISEQYF
J gene: TRBJ1-1; V gene: TRBV6-1; CDR3 protein: CASTLGWGRENTEAFF
J gene: TRBJ1-2; V gene: TRBV6-5; CDR3 protein: CASSYPAAVGYGYTF
J gene: TRBJ1-5; V gene: TRBV30; CDR3 protein: CAGGQGGQPQHF
J gene: TRBJ1-2; V gene: TRBV24-1; CDR3 protein: CATSDEGGDGYTF
J gene: TRBJ1-5; V gene: TRBV20-1; CDR3 protein: CSARRGSGVWQPQHF
J gene: TRBJ2-2; V gene: TRBV7-9; CDR3 protein: CATPLGEANTGELFF
J gene: TRBJ1-2; V gene: TRBV4-2; CDR3 protein: CASSQDAAGGRPWDGYTF
J gene: TRBJ2-5; V gene: TRBV10-2; CDR3 protein: CASKGAEETQYF
J gene: TRBJ1-1; V gene: TRBV10-3; CDR3 protein: CAISEWGGGMNTEAFF
J gene: TRBJ1-5; V gene: TRBV19; CDR3 protein: CASVPQGDGQPQHF
J gene: TRBJ2-2; V gene: TRBV7-2; CDR3 protein: CASSLGTGAGELFF
J gene: TRBJ2-6; V gene: TRBV2; CDR3 protein: CASSSSGTPGANVLTF
J gene: TRBJ1-1; V gene: TRBV7-2; CDR3 protein: CASSFSQGRAEAFF
J gene: TRBJ1-6; V gene: TRBV25-1; CDR3 protein: CATGQFNSPLHF
J gene: TRBJ1-1; V gene: TRBV10-3; CDR3 protein: CAISESQDLNTEAFF
J gene: TRBJ2-6; V gene: TRBV28; CDR3 protein: CASSLWDRGSSGANVLTF
J gene: TRBJ1-4; V gene: TRBV6-1; CDR3 protein: CASRTRRGFNEKLFF
J gene: TRBJ1-2; V gene: TRBV12-3/TRBV12-4; CDR3 protein: CASTQDRAVYGYTF
J gene: TRBJ2-4; V gene: TRBV28; CDR3 protein: CASSLAGTGGIHIQYF
J gene: TRBJ2-7; V gene: TRBV6-1; CDR3 protein: CASSEDARGGGEQYF
J gene: TRBJ1-5; V gene: TRBV7-2; CDR3 protein: CASSLMGNQPQHF
J gene: TRBJ2-3; V gene: TRBV6-1; CDR3 protein: CASSPTVPTDTQYF
J gene: TRBJ1-6; V gene: TRBV6-1; CDR3 protein: CASSEALQGTVSPLHF
J gene: TRBJ1-1; V gene: TRBV6-2/TRBV6-3; CDR3 protein: CASARDGNTEAFF
J gene: TRBJ1-3; V gene: TRBV7-2; CDR3 protein: CASRTQLAGNTIYF
J gene: TRBJ2-3; V gene: TRBV7-2; CDR3 protein: CASSFLVAGGRADTQYF
J gene: TRBJ2-3; V gene: TRBV19; CDR3 protein: CASRRTSGRADTQYF
J gene: TRBJ2-1; V gene: TRBV6-2/TRBV6-3; CDR3 protein: CASSYVIGGAYNEQFF
J gene: TRBJ2-7; V gene: TRBV7-6; CDR3 protein: CASSLSSAGAGEQYF
J gene: TRBJ1-2; V gene: TRBV12-3/TRBV12-4; CDR3 protein: CASSFNPGGGDTF
J gene: TRBJ1-6; V gene: TRBV7-2; CDR3 protein: CASSPTTARVNSPLHF
J gene: TRBJ1-2; V gene: TRBV20-1; CDR3 protein: CSASSGLVGGTSPNYGYTF
J gene: TRBJ1-4; V gene: TRBV28; CDR3 protein: CASSLGHLTEKLFF
J gene: TRBJ2-7; V gene: TRBV20-1; CDR3 protein: CSAPASGRTLSYEQYF
J gene: TRBJ1-5; V gene: TRBV15; CDR3 protein: CATSRDVGQPQHF
J gene: TRBJ1-5; V gene: TRBV20-1; CDR3 protein: CSATRTGSAGNQPQHF
J gene: TRBJ2-3; V gene: TRBV27; CDR3 protein: CASSSGRHTQYF
J gene: TRBJ2-3; V gene: TRBV7-3; CDR3 protein: CASSPQGDRGSGLLDTQYF
J gene: TRBJ2-7; V gene: TRBV28; CDR3 protein: CASSQRGGEQYF
J gene: TRBJ2-5; V gene: TRBV7-2; CDR3 protein: CASSLAGASGETQYF
J gene: TRBJ2-7; V gene: TRBV11-1; CDR3 protein: CASSLAPKDEQYF
J gene: TRBJ1-2; V gene: TRBV7-2; CDR3 protein: CASSLEGQGGYTF
J gene: TRBJ1-1; V gene: TRBV2; CDR3 protein: CASSQNVNTEAFF
J gene: TRBJ1-2; V gene: TRBV25-1; CDR3 protein: CASSEAMTGSYGYTF
J gene: TRBJ2-1; V gene: TRBV7-2; CDR3 protein: CASSLSSTGIEQFF
J gene: TRBJ2-5; V gene: TRBV7-6; CDR3 protein: CASSLNSGSVETQYF